This section outlines one T cell receptor (beta chain) sequence together with its context. Between the trimmed V and J ends, which lost 3 bases and 0 bases, there was a span of 6 bases. The CDR3 is made up of 14 amino acids. The germline CDR1 and CDR2 sequences are ENHRY and SYGVKD. The data were produced by immunoSEQ multiplex PCR, yet TCRdb's version contains in-frame clones alone and is incomplete. The sample lists approximately 70,000 clones, over 85% seen once, with roughly 4.6% in the top ten. V is TRBV10-3 and J is TRBJ1-3; the D is unclear. The sample consisted of PBMCs. The sequence derives from a man aged 40-50 years with rheumatoid arthritis. The CDR3 here is CAISDTTSGNTIYF. As DNA, the CDR3 is TGTGCCATCAGTGACACAACCTCTGGAAACACCATATATTTT.